This is a list of T cell receptor beta chains from one sample in a study of blood T cells in healthy people across ages. TCRdb used MiXCR to reprocess the 5' RACE reads, holding one entry per CDR3 protein. The table records approximately 1.5 million distinct CDR3 sequences, about 32% of them present only once. Input material: blood. These receptors all stem from a woman aged 25 to 39 in good health. CDR3s include the opening cysteine and the closing phenylalanine or tryptophan. The order of the fields is J gene, clone size, V gene, D gene, CDR3 protein, CDR3 DNA. A D gene is named only where the DNA matches it firmly. Size tells how often a clone was seen (once, few, many) or the class of an expanded clone, and some rows leave it out.

TRBJ1-2 | - | TRBV6-6 | - | CASGLGGADYGYTF | TGTGCCAGCGGTCTGGGGGGCGCGGACTATGGCTACACCTTC
TRBJ2-1 | - | TRBV6-5 | - | CASSYSGVSSSYNEQFF | TGTGCCAGCAGTTACTCGGGTGTCTCGAGCTCCTACAATGAGCAGTTCTTC
TRBJ2-3 | few | TRBV6-1 | TRBD1 | CASSDTWTGMGPDTQYF | TGTGCCAGCAGTGACACCTGGACAGGGATGGGCCCAGATACGCAGTATTTT
TRBJ1-1 | - | TRBV9 | TRBD1 | CASSVDRVTEAFF | TGTGCCAGCAGCGTTGACAGGGTGACTGAAGCTTTCTTT
TRBJ1-4 | - | TRBV29-1 | - | CSVIQGFNEKLFF | TGCAGCGTCATACAGGGATTTAATGAAAAACTGTTTTTT
TRBJ2-7 | - | TRBV10-3 | - | CAIMGPSMEQYF | TGTGCCATCATGGGCCCTAGCATGGAGCAGTACTTC
TRBJ2-7 | - | TRBV4-2 | - | CASSPPAYQSSYEQYF | TGTGCCAGCAGCCCTCCCGCCTACCAGAGCTCCTACGAGCAGTACTTC
TRBJ1-1 | - | TRBV3-1 | - | CASSARLGTEAFF | TGTGCCAGCAGTGCTAGATTGGGAACTGAAGCTTTCTTT
TRBJ1-2 | - | TRBV3-1 | - | CASMDGANYGYTF | TGTGCCAGCATGGACGGAGCTAACTATGGCTACACCTTC
TRBJ1-1 | - | TRBV4-1 | - | CASSQEPHLEAFF | TGCGCCAGCAGCCAAGAACCCCACCTTGAAGCTTTCTTT
TRBJ2-7 | many | TRBV4-2 | TRBD2 | CASSQGAGSYEQYF | TGTGCCAGCAGCCAAGGAGCGGGGAGCTACGAGCAGTACTTC
TRBJ2-7 | few | TRBV20-1 | - | CSASSGAPIYEQYF | TGCAGTGCTAGCTCGGGAGCCCCTATCTACGAGCAGTACTTC
TRBJ2-5 | few | TRBV7-9 | - | CASSLEGSGRMAQYF | TGTGCCAGCAGCTTAGAAGGGTCAGGCCGAATGGCCCAGTACTTC
TRBJ1-1 | - | TRBV5-1 | - | CASKSPRDETEAFF | TGCGCCAGCAAGTCTCCCAGGGACGAGACTGAAGCTTTCTTT
TRBJ1-4 | - | TRBV4-1 | - | CASSQDARSGGREKRFF | TGCGCCAGCAGCCAAGATGCTCGATCGGGGGGCAGAGAAAAACGGTTTTTT
TRBJ2-1 | many | TRBV28 | TRBD2 | CASSLLAGEQFF | TGCGCCAGCAGCTTACTAGCGGGAGAGCAGTTCTTC
TRBJ2-5 | - | TRBV5-1 | - | CASSLGTQRDETQYF | TGCGCCAGCAGCTTGGGCACCCAACGTGATGAGACCCAGTACTTC
TRBJ2-1 | few | TRBV5-6 | - | CASSPIGINEQFF | TGTGCCAGCAGCCCCATCGGCATCAATGAGCAGTTCTTC
TRBJ2-1 | - | TRBV20-1 | TRBD1 | CSASLWDRYNEQFF | TGCAGTGCTAGTCTTTGGGACAGGTACAATGAGCAGTTCTTC
TRBJ2-5 | - | TRBV20-1 | TRBD1 | CSARPSDRGRRETQYF | TGCAGTGCTAGACCCTCGGACAGGGGGCGACGAGAGACCCAGTACTTC
TRBJ1-2 | few | TRBV6-1 | - | CAPPSYRGCCGYTF | TGTGCCCCCCCCTCCTATAGGGGATGCTGTGGCTACACCTTC
TRBJ2-3 | few | TRBV7-8 | - | CASIIGQSYTDTQYF | TGTGCCAGCATTATCGGACAGAGCTACACAGATACGCAGTATTTT
TRBJ2-2 | few | TRBV5-1 | - | CASSPGSGTGELFF | TGTGCCAGCAGCCCCGGATCGGGCACCGGGGAGCTGTTTTTT
TRBJ2-3 | - | TRBV12-3/TRBV12-4 | TRBD1 | CASSLNRGTDAQYF | TGTGCCAGCAGTTTAAACAGGGGGACAGATGCGCAGTATTTT
TRBJ2-7 | - | TRBV20-1 | - | CSAPREPTYEQYF | TGCAGTGCACCTCGGGAGCCTACCTACGAGCAGTACTTC
TRBJ2-5 | - | TRBV7-9 | TRBD2 | CASSPREALGETQYF | TGTGCCAGCAGCCCGCGGGAGGCTCTGGGGGAGACCCAGTACTTC
TRBJ2-5 | - | TRBV27 | TRBD1 | CASGRTGAKETQYF | TGTGCCAGCGGCAGGACAGGGGCCAAAGAGACCCAGTACTTC
TRBJ2-7 | many | TRBV7-9 | - | CASSLVTGYEQYF | TGTGCCAGCAGCTTAGTGACGGGTTACGAGCAGTACTTC
TRBJ1-2 | few | TRBV7-9 | TRBD1 | CASEGQAYGYTF | TGTGCATCTGAGGGACAGGCCTATGGCTACACCTTC
TRBJ2-6 | - | TRBV5-1 | TRBD1 | CASSSTGEAGASVLTF | TGCGCCAGCAGCTCGACAGGGGAGGCTGGGGCCAGCGTCCTGACTTTC
TRBJ1-2 | few | TRBV7-3 | - | CASSLRDGRGYTF | TGTGCCAGCAGCTTACGGGACGGTCGAGGCTACACCTTC
TRBJ2-7 | few | TRBV9 | - | CASSARGQGGYEQYF | TGTGCCAGCAGCGCAAGAGGGCAGGGAGGATACGAGCAGTACTTC
TRBJ1-1 | few | TRBV6-1 | - | CASRAFGGQASEAFF | TGTGCCAGCAGAGCCTTCGGGGGACAAGCTTCTGAAGCTTTCTTT
TRBJ2-5 | - | TRBV5-4 | - | CASSSRTATETQYF | TGTGCCAGCAGCTCCCGGACAGCCACCGAGACCCAGTACTTC
TRBJ2-1 | - | TRBV20-1 | TRBD2 | CSAGTPTSGSRDEQFF | TGCAGTGCCGGGACCCCGACTAGCGGGAGTAGGGATGAGCAGTTCTTC
TRBJ2-1 | - | TRBV27 | - | CASSLVEGAEQFF | TGTGCCAGCAGTTTAGTCGAGGGTGCTGAGCAGTTCTTC
TRBJ2-3 | - | TRBV27 | - | CASSPPTGPRYF | TGTGCCAGCAGTCCCCCGACAGGCCCGCGGTATTTT
TRBJ2-1 | many | TRBV20-1 | TRBD2 | CSAIKTSGYNEQFF | TGCAGTGCTATTAAGACTAGCGGTTACAATGAGCAGTTCTTC
TRBJ2-1 | - | TRBV29-1 | - | CSVGLSSYNEQFF | TGCAGCGTAGGCTTGAGCTCCTACAATGAGCAGTTCTTC
TRBJ2-3 | - | TRBV10-3 | - | CATGGTTSTDTQYF | TGTGCCACCGGGGGTACCACTTCCACAGATACGCAGTATTTT
TRBJ2-1 | few | TRBV9 | - | CASSVTQGAPSGPSSYNERVF | TGTGCCAGCAGCGTAACCCAGGGGGCGCCTAGCGGGCCAAGCTCCTACAATGAGCGGGTCTTC
TRBJ2-5 | many | TRBV3-1 | - | CASSHLDGGQETQYF | TGTGCCAGCAGCCACCTGGATGGGGGGCAAGAGACCCAGTACTTC
TRBJ2-5 | - | TRBV2 | TRBD2 | CASREVGTTQEAQYF | TGTGCCAGCAGAGAAGTCGGGACTACACAAGAGGCCCAGTACTTC
TRBJ2-7 | many | TRBV4-1 | - | CASSQGKLGAGSSYEQYF | TGCGCCAGCAGCCAAGGAAAACTGGGGGCAGGGAGCTCCTACGAGCAGTACTTC
TRBJ2-7 | - | TRBV20-1 | - | CSAGAPRGFEQYF | TGCAGTGCTGGGGCCCCGCGGGGATTCGAGCAGTACTTC
TRBJ2-3 | few | TRBV12-3/TRBV12-4 | TRBD2 | CASSYSSGSLSTDTQYF | TGTGCCAGCAGTTATTCTAGCGGGAGTTTAAGCACAGATACGCAGTATTTT
TRBJ2-1 | few | TRBV7-9 | - | CASSGLGAGNEQFF | TGTGCCAGCAGCGGTCTGGGGGCGGGCAATGAGCAGTTCTTC
TRBJ1-2 | - | TRBV29-1 | - | CSVITGIGYGYTF | TGCAGCGTTATCACAGGGATTGGGTATGGCTACACCTTC
TRBJ2-7 | - | TRBV7-8 | - | CASSLEGQGTQYF | TGTGCCAGCAGCTTAGAGGGGCAAGGAACCCAGTACTTC
TRBJ2-3 | - | TRBV27 | TRBD2 | CASSFRGVAGPSTDTQYF | TGTGCCAGCAGTTTCCGCGGGGTAGCGGGACCTAGCACAGATACGCAGTATTTT
TRBJ1-1 | - | TRBV6-6 | TRBD1 | CASSYRGQGDTEAFF | TGTGCCAGCAGTTACAGAGGACAGGGAGACACTGAAGCTTTCTTT
TRBJ1-1 | - | TRBV18 | TRBD1 | CASSPLRQGNTEAFF | TGTGCCAGCTCACCACTTAGACAGGGGAACACTGAAGCTTTCTTT
TRBJ2-3 | - | TRBV27 | - | CASSLGPGSSTDTQYF | TGTGCCAGCAGTTTAGGTCCAGGTTCTAGCACAGATACGCAGTATTTT
TRBJ1-2 | - | TRBV20-1 | - | CSASDAGFNYGYTF | TGCAGTGCTAGTGACGCAGGGTTTAACTATGGCTACACCTTC
TRBJ1-1 | - | TRBV9 | - | CASSAQGGLTEAFF | TGTGCCAGCAGCGCACAGGGAGGGTTGACTGAAGCTTTCTTT